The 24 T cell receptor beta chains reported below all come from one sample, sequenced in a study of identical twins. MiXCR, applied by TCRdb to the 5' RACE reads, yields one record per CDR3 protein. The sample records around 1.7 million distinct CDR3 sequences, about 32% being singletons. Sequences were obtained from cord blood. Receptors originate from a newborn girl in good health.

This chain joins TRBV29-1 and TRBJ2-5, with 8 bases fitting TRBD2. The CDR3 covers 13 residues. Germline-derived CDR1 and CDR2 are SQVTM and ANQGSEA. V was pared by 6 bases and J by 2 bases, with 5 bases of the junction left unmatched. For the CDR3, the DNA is TGCAGCGTCAGTAGCGGGGTACAAGAGACCCAGTACTTC. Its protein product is CSVSSGVQETQYF.

The CDR3, as DNA: TGCGCCAGCAGCTTGGAGGGGAAAAGAAACACCATATATTTT. Protein product: CASSLEGKRNTIYF. The chain combines TRBV5-1 with TRBJ1-3; tentative D call: TRBD1 (5 bases). Germline-derived CDR1 and CDR2 are SGHRS and YFSETQ. The CDR3 sequence is 14 residues long. V was shortened by 0 bases and J by 5 bases, with 9 bases between the two germline ends.

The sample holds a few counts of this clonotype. The CDR3 protein is CSARSARDSLILEQYF. CDR3 DNA: TGCAGTGCTAGAAGCGCGAGGGACAGTCTTATTTTGGAGCAGTACTTC. The rearrangement uses TRBV20-1 and TRBJ2-7; 7 bases are shared with TRBD1. Germline V gene data show CDR1 as DFQATT and CDR2 as SNEGSKA (reference sequence). Unmatched junction bases numbered 17, after V lost 2 bases and J lost 7 bases. The CDR3 is 16 amino acids.

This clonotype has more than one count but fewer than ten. As DNA, the CDR3 is TGCAGTGCTAGGCGGCAGCAACTCAACTATGGCTACACCTTC. It translates to CSARRQQLNYGYTF. The rearrangement joins TRBV20-1 to TRBJ1-2, with D unclear. CDR1 is DFQATT, CDR2 SNEGSKA, per germline (reference sequence). V gave up 3 bases and J gave up 2 bases, with 13 bases separating them. The CDR3 covers 14 residues.

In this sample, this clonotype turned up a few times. Here the CDR3 reads CASTRLASYNEQFF. CDR3 DNA: TGTGCCAGCACCCGACTAGCCTCCTACAATGAGCAGTTCTTC. The chain uses TRBV6-1 and TRBJ2-1; 7 nucleotides agree with TRBD2. V lost 7 bases to trimming and J lost 0 bases; unmatched junction nucleotides: 3. This CDR3 comprises 14 residues. Germline V gene sequence: CDR1 MNHNS, CDR2 SASEGT.

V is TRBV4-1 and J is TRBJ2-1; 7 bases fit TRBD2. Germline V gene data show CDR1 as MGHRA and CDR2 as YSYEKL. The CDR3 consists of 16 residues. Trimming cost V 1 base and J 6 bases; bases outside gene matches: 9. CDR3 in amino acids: CASSQAFWEGLNEQFF. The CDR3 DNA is TGCGCCAGCAGCCAAGCCTTTTGGGAGGGCCTCAATGAGCAGTTCTTC.

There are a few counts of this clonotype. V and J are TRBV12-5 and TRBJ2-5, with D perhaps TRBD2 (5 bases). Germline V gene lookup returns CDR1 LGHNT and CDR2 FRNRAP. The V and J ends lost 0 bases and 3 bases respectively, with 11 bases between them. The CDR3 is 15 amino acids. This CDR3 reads CASGLVLGQKETQYF. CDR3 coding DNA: TGTGCTAGTGGTTTGGTACTAGGGCAGAAAGAGACCCAGTACTTC. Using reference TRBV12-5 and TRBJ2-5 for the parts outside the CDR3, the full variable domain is DARVTQTPRHKVTEMGQEVTMRCQPILGHNTVFWYRQTMMQGLELLAYFRNRAPLDDSGMPKDRFSAEMPDATLATLKIQPSEPRDSAVYFCASGLVLGQKETQYFGPGTRLLVL.

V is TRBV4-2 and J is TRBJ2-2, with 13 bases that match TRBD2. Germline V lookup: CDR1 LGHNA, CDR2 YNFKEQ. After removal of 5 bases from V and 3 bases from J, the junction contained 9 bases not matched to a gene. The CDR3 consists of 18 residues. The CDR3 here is CASSKGTLAGGYTGELFF. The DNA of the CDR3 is TGTGCCAGCAGCAAGGGAACACTAGCGGGAGGGTACACCGGGGAGCTGTTTTTT.

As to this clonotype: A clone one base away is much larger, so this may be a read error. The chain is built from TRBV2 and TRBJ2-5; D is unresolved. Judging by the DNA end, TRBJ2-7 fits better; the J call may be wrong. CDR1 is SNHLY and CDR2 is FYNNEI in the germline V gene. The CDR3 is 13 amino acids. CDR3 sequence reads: CARSRLSSCEQYF. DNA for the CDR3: TGTGCCAGGAGTCGGCTCTCCTCCTGCGAGCAGTACTTC.

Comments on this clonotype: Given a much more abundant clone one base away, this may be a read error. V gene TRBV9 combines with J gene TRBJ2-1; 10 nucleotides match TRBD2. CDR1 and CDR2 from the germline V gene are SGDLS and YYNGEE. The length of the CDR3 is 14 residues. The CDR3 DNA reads TGTGCCTGCAGCGTCTCGGGACTAGCGAATGAGCAGTTCTTC. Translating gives CACSVSGLANEQFF. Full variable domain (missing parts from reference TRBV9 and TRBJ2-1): DSGVTQTPKHLITATGQRVTLRCSPRSGDLSVYWYQQSLDQGLQFLIQYYNGEERAKGNILERFSAQQFPDLHSELNLSSLELGDSALYFCACSVSGLANEQFFGPGTRLTVL.

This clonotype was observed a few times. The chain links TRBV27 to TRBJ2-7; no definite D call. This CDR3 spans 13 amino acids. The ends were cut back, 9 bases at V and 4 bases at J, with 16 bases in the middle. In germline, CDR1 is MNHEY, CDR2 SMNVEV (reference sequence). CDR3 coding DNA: TGTGCCAGTGGTCGCGATCTAAGGTACGAGCAGTACTTC. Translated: CASGRDLRYEQYF.

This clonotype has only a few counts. The CDR3 is CASSLMVYGNYGYTF. The CDR3 DNA is TGTGCCAGCAGCTTGATGGTTTACGGAAACTATGGCTACACCTTC. The rearrangement joins TRBV5-6 to TRBJ1-2, with D unresolved. The CDR3 has 15 amino acids. Trimming stripped 1 base from V and 2 bases from J, with 12 bases between. The V gene's germline CDR1 is SGHDT and CDR2 YYEEEE.

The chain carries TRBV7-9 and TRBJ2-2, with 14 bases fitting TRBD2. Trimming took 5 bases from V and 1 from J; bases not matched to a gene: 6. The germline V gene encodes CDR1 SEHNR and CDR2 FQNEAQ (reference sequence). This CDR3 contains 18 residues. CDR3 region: CASSGTSGRIGNTGELFF. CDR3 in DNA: TGTGCCAGCAGCGGGACTAGCGGGAGAATTGGGAACACCGGGGAGCTGTTTTTT. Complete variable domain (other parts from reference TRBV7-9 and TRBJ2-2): DTGVSQNPRHKITKRGQNVTFRCDPISEHNRLYWYRQTLGQGPEFLTYFQNEAQLEKSRLLSDRFSAERPKGSFSTLEIQRTEQGDSAMYLCASSGTSGRIGNTGELFFGEGSRLTVL.

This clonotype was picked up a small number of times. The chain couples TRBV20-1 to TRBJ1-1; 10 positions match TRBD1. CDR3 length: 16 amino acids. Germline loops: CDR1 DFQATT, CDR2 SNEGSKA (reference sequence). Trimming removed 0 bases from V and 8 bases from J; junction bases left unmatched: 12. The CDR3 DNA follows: TGCAGTGCTAGAGACGTCTTCTCCGGGACAGGGGAAGAAGCTTTCTTT. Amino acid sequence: CSARDVFSGTGEEAFF.

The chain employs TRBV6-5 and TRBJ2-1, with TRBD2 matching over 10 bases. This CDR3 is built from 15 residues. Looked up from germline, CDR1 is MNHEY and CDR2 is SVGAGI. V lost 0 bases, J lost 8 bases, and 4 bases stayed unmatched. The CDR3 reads CASSYSPSGRDEQFF. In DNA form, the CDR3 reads TGTGCCAGCAGTTACTCGCCTAGCGGGAGAGATGAGCAGTTCTTC.

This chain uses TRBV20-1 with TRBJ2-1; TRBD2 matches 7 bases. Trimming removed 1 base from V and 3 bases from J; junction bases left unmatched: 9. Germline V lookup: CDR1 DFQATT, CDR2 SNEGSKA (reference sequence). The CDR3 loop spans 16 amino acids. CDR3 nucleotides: TGCAGTGCTAGAGGCGGGCCTAGCGGTGGCTACAATGAGCAGTTCTTC. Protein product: CSARGGPSGGYNEQFF.

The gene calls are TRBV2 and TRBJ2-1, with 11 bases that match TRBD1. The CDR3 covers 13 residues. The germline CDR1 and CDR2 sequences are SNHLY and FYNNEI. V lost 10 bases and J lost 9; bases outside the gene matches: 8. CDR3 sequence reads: CAIRGTGGTEQFF. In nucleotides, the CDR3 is TGTGCCATCAGAGGGACAGGGGGTACTGAGCAGTTCTTC. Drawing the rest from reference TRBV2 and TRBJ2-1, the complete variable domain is EPEVTQTPSHQVTQMGQEVILRCVPISNHLYFYWYRQILGQKVEFLVSFYNNEISEKSEIFDDQFSVERPDGSNFTLKIRSTKLEDSAMYFCAIRGTGGTEQFFGPGTRLTVL.

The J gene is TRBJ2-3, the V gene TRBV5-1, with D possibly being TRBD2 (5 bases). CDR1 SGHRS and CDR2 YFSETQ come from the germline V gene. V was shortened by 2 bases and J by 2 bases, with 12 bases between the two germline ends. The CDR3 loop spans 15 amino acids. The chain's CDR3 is CASSLDGVLTDTQYF. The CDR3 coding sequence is TGCGCCAGCAGCTTAGACGGGGTTCTCACAGATACGCAGTATTTT.

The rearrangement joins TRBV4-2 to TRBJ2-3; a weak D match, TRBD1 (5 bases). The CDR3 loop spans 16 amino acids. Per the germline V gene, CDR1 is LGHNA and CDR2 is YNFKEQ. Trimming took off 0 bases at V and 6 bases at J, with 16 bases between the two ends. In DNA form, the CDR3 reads TGTGCCAGCAGCCAAGATCCCCCGACAGTAGCCGATACGCAGTATTTT. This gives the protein CASSQDPPTVADTQYF.

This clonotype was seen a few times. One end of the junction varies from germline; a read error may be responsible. The CDR3: CASRRVAARSYNEQFF. CDR3 DNA: TGTGCCAGCAGGAGGGTCGCGGCCCGCTCCTATAATGAGCAGTTCTTC. The chain is built from TRBV27 and TRBJ2-1, with D perhaps TRBD2 (5 bases). The V gene's germline CDR1 is MNHEY and CDR2 SMNVEV (reference sequence). CDR3 length equals 16 residues.

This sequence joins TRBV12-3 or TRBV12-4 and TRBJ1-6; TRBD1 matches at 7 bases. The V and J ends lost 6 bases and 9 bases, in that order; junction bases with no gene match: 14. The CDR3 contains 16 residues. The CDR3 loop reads CASSPNLTGLISPLHF. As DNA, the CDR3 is TGTGCCAGCAGCCCTAATTTGACAGGGTTGATTTCACCCCTCCACTTT.

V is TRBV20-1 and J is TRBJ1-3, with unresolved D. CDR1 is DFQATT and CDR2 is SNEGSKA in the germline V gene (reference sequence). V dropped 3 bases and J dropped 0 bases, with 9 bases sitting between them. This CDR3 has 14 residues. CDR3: CSASPASSGNTIYF. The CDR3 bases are TGCAGTGCTAGTCCTGCCAGCTCTGGAAACACCATATATTTT.

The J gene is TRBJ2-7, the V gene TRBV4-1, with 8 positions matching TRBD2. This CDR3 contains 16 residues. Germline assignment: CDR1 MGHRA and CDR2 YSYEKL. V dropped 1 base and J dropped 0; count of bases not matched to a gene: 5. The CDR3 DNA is TGCGCCAGCAGCCAAGTCGAGGGGACTAGCTCCTACGAGCAGTACTTC. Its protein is CASSQVEGTSSYEQYF.

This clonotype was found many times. CDR3 sequence: CASSQQGDYGYTF. The CDR3, as DNA: TGTGCCAGCAGCCAACAGGGGGACTATGGCTACACCTTC. This chain uses TRBV4-2 with TRBJ1-2, with 7 positions matching TRBD1. V gave up 2 bases and J gave up 3 bases; unmatched junction bases: 0. Germline V gives CDR1 LGHNA, CDR2 YNFKEQ. This CDR3 region has 13 residues.